These 7 T cell receptor beta chains were sequenced from one sample in a study of response to subunit inactivated influenza vaccine. MiXCR was run by TCRdb on the RT-PCR reads, yielding one entry per CDR3 protein. The data contain 610,000 or so distinct CDR3 sequences, roughly 15% of them singletons. This specimen consisted of PBMCs from blood, obtained roughly 13 days after vaccination. The receptors were gathered from a man aged 45 to 65 who received an inactivated influenza vaccine.

This chain uses TRBV18 with TRBJ2-3; a weak D match, TRBD2 (6 bases). V was trimmed by 8 bases and J by 2 bases, leaving 17 bases between them. The CDR3 covers 15 residues. CDR1 and CDR2 (germline): KGHSH, LQKENI. In DNA, the CDR3 is TGTGCCAGCCGCCTTGGAGGGGATAACACAGATACGCAGTATTTT. The encoded protein is CASRLGGDNTDTQYF.

The chain joins TRBV25-1 to TRBJ2-7, with 9 bases aligning to TRBD1. CDR3 length equals 14 residues. Germline values: CDR1 MGHDK, CDR2 SYGVNS. The ends lost 3 bases at V and 5 bases at J; junction bases unmatched: 5. The CDR3 region is CASSDRDRDHEQYF. The CDR3 region has the DNA TGTGCCAGCAGTGACCGGGACAGGGACCACGAGCAGTACTTC.

This clonotype was recorded a few times. This sequence joins TRBV29-1 and TRBJ1-4; the D is unclear. V lost 7 bases to trimming and J lost 5 bases, with 14 bases between them. CDR3 size: 13 residues. Germline loops: CDR1 SQVTM, CDR2 ANQGSEA. CDR3 DNA: TGCAGCGCCGCGGACCCCTCAAATGAAAAACTGTTTTTT. It is translated as CSAADPSNEKLFF.

The chain is built from TRBV29-1 and TRBJ2-3; TRBD2 matches at 10 bases. V lost 5 bases, J lost 2 bases, and 7 bases stayed unmatched. Germline CDR1 reads SQVTM; CDR2 reads ANQGSEA. The CDR3 runs to 15 residues. DNA for the CDR3: TGCAGCGTTCCCCGACTAGCGGGCTTCACAGATACGCAGTATTTT. Translating it yields CSVPRLAGFTDTQYF.

The genes are TRBV6-1 and TRBJ1-5; weak D call: TRBD1 (5 bases). Trimming shortened V by 4 bases and J by 9 bases, and 13 bases separated the two germline ends. This CDR3 contains 13 residues. CDR1 is MNHNS and CDR2 is SASEGT in the germline V gene. In DNA form, the CDR3 reads TGTGCCAGCAGTGCAGGGTCCCAACGGCCCCAGCATTTT. Encoded protein: CASSAGSQRPQHF.

The rearrangement joins TRBV5-5 to TRBJ2-1; possibly TRBD1 or TRBD2 for D (5 bases each). V was cut by 2 bases and J by 0 bases, with 12 bases left in between. The CDR3 extends over 16 amino acids. CDR1 SGHKS and CDR2 YYEKEE come from the germline V gene (reference sequence). This CDR3 is CASSFGASRSYNEQFF. The CDR3 DNA reads as TGTGCCAGCAGCTTCGGGGCCAGTCGCTCCTACAATGAGCAGTTCTTC.

V is TRBV24-1 and J is TRBJ2-1; a weak D match, TRBD2 (5 bases). Germline V gene data show CDR1 as KGHDR and CDR2 as SFDVKD. The CDR3 is 17 residues long. The ends were cut back, 4 bases at V and 1 base at J, with 16 bases in the middle. The DNA for the CDR3 is TGTGCCACCAGTGACCGAAGTACTAGGCGGTCCTACAATGAGCAGTTCTTC. Amino acids: CATSDRSTRRSYNEQFF.